This TCR beta chain stems from a study of OX40 agonist ivuxolimab in advanced cancers. Study-level points and caveats: Clonal expansion in partial responders at 0.1-3.0 mg/kg ranked among the lowest. Also present in some nonresponders was a low level of normalized T-cell clonal expansion.

The germline V gene has CDR1 MNHEY and CDR2 SVGAGI. The CDR3 length is 14 residues. The ends were cut back, 0 bases at V and 1 base at J, with 1 base in the middle. Data came from immunoSEQ multiplex PCR; TCRdb stores just in-frame clones and leaves some out. The table has some 35,000 clones, roughly 80% seen once. For this clone: As yet, its antigen is unknown.

The origin of this receptor is an adult with an advanced solid tumor such as melanoma, head and neck, liver or kidney cancer. The chain has TRBV6-5 and TRBJ2-6, with no clear D. The material sequenced was CD4+ or CD8+ T cells sorted from blood, taken in a trial of the OX40 agonist ivuxolimab. CDR3 region: CASSYSSGANVLTF. CDR3 nucleotide sequence: TGTGCCAGCAGTTACTCATCTGGGGCCAACGTCCTGACTTTC.